This entry is about one T cell receptor (beta chain). What antigen it recognizes has not been identified. No clone much larger than this one lies a single base away; base qualities are absent. V gives up 4 bases and J gives up 6 bases, and the segment between their germline ends measures 17 bases. The germline V gene provides CDR1 SGDLS and CDR2 YYNGEE. The cysteine opens and the phenylalanine closes a CDR3 of 14 amino acids. Left in the record is the CDR3 DNA by itself, 42 bases read in frame from the first base. Library preparation used the immunoSEQ multiplex PCR assay. The multiplex PCR relied on a mix of 60 forward primers for TCR Vbeta segments and 13 reverse primers for TCR Jbeta segments. The CDR3 region of rearranged TCR beta genes was amplified from genomic DNA with a multiplex PCR assay. The Illumina HiSeq System was used to sequence the amplified TCR beta libraries as 87-base-pair reads. Processing in the source paper ran as follows. A later analysis counted tens of millions of unique TCR beta chains across the 666 repertoires, and around 12 million of these chains were shared by at least two donors. Raw reads were error-corrected and collapsed into unique sequences with a nearest-neighbor algorithm that merged closely related sequences to remove PCR and sequencing errors. V, D and J gene segments were assigned by aligning CDR3 sequences to IMGT reference sequences. For a sequence to be retained, a match of at least six nucleotides to both a V gene segment and a J gene segment was required. A rearrangement counted as productive if the CDR3 had no stop codons and remained in frame with V and J, and every other rearrangement counted as non-productive. CDR3 was defined by IMGT convention, running from the second conserved V-encoded cysteine to the conserved J-encoded phenylalanine. The earlier analysis of some 550 of the donors excluded any sequence lacking an unambiguous match to a single V gene segment. An earlier analysis of 587 of the donors classified V segments as functional when productive rearrangements were above 56.7% and as segregating when the standard deviation between donors was above 5%. A statistical classification framework was built for diagnosing cytomegalovirus status from the catalog of TCR beta chain sequences. In a later analysis, V and J genes were assigned by comparing TCR nucleotide sequences against IMGT/GENE-DB human TR gene sequences. The TCRdist pipeline was used in a later analysis to assign CDR3 sequences and most-parsimonious VDJ recombination scenarios. In a later analysis, each TCR beta chain was defined by its CDR3 amino acid sequence together with its V-gene family, and reads lacking a unique V-gene family were excluded. To address suspected cross-contamination and a sequencing artifact, a later analysis removed 592 highly shared, low-generation-probability nucleotide sequences. For each public chain, a later analysis derived a clonal expansion index from normalized ranks of inferred template counts within each repertoire. In a later analysis, generation probabilities were computed using a VDJ recombination model fitted to out-of-frame rearrangements, and the results were checked against IGoR. In a later analysis, TCR-TCR, TCR-HLA and TCR-CMV co-occurrence was scored with hypergeometric tests, and a repertoire-size bias correction was applied to TCR pairs. In a later analysis, false discovery rates were estimated by permuting HLA or CMV assignments 20 times. In a later analysis, co-occurring TCRs were grouped using DBSCAN, with TCRdist sequence similarity added in when clustering inside HLA-allele-positive subsets. Co-occurrence clustering excluded repertoires with fewer than 30,000 or more than 120,000 public chains, plus five with anomalous nucleotide sharing. Held by TCRdb, this immuneACCESS table contains in-frame sequences only and omits some clones. Under half of the omission traces to an unresolved V gene where checked; the cause of the rest is unknown. The D gene and trimming were derived from the DNA, and the V and J assignments and clone size from that table. The table for this sample lists 150,000 to 200,000 clones; 77% of them were counted only once. The ten largest clones capture about 1.5% of the sample.

This sample was taken from a study of cytomegalovirus exposure and HLA in healthy donors (TCRdb year 2017). Regarding the study in general: In an earlier analysis of roughly 590 of the donors, around 290 Gb of sequence data and 90 million to 120 million unique TCR beta sequences from some 170 million T cells were reported. The study aimed to test whether cataloging public T cell receptors could reveal signatures of past pathogen exposure. Every discovery cohort repertoire had been produced on one sequencing platform. An early release that covered roughly 600 HLA-typed donors contained approximately 320 gigabases of sequencing data and tens of millions of unique TCR sequences. A separate validation cohort of more than 100 different subjects was used in addition to the 666-subject first cohort. The study combined high-throughput TCR immunosequencing, statistical association of individual TCRs with disease status, and machine learning to predict cytomegalovirus infection status. Among 300 to 450 genotyped donors of the cohort, an average of approximately 250,000 unique TCR beta nucleotide sequences were sequenced per donor, roughly 20% of them non-productive. In a later genetic analysis, genome-wide SNP genotypes for about 60% of the 666 donors were used, and that subset was treated as a discovery cohort. Donor age, sex, ethnicity and CMV serostatus were compiled alongside the repertoire data. Rather than drawing on any new phenotypic data, the later analysis identified candidate immune exposures from TCR beta sequences and the way those sequences occurred across donors. HLA typing included class I and class II loci at four-digit resolution. A handful of DR-DQ haplotypes were handled as single units for association and clustering because linkage in the cohort was strong. The number of typed donors differed by locus: about 620-630 for A, B, C, DRB1 and DQB1; 500 to 550 for DQA1; 606 for DPA1; and around 450 for DPB1. The T cell repertoires of around 670 subjects were profiled by immunosequencing and related to cytomegalovirus serostatus. Among the roughly 390 genotyped donors, around 81% belonged to the genetic ancestry cluster associated with self-reported Caucasian donors. In a later analysis, previously published TCR beta repertoires from about 640 donors were re-analyzed and high-resolution HLA genotyping was added so that TCR occurrence patterns could be studied. An earlier analysis of approximately 640 of the donors applied high-throughput TCR beta sequencing to assess whether each TCR beta V gene segment acted as functional or pseudogenic.

The cohort consisted of 600 to 700 healthy bone marrow donors. At the time of sampling, all cohort members were nominally healthy, though unrecorded immune exposures were likely present. The donor was CMV seronegative and belonged to the group of 380 or so seronegative cohort members. A peripheral blood sample was collected from each donor, and TCR beta sequencing was performed on peripheral blood mononuclear cells. The Qiagen DNeasy Blood Extraction Kit was used to extract genomic DNA from the blood cell samples. The investigation overall reported the following: Most TCR sequences were seen in very few donors, while some public TCRs were found in many individuals. A later analysis found that TCR association rates varied across HLA loci, with DRB1 alleles showing the most associated TCRs and HLA-C alleles the fewest. In vitro tests confirmed that a few of the cytomegalovirus-associated TCR beta chains recognize cytomegalovirus antigens. Several of the top co-occurrence clusters appeared to be linked to parvovirus B19, influenza, CMV and Epstein-Barr virus, according to a later analysis. Because HLA typing was unavailable for some donors at each locus, only the typed subset was used in association tests. The authors suggested that the approach could potentially be extended to other disease states and immunological phenotypes. The cohort was sequenced for TCR beta chains only, and without alpha or paired-chain data the features that could be detected were limited. In a later analysis, more than 15,000 TCR beta sequences were associated with specific HLA alleles at a false discovery rate of 0.05. Because counts were too low, roughly 16 rarely observed V segments, including chromosome 9 orphons, were left out of the earlier analysis of about 500 of the donors. A later genetic analysis reported fewer N-insertions in productive TCRs among donors in an Asian-associated ancestry cluster than the approximately 670-donor mean. In a later analysis, most CMV-associated TCR beta chains were found to appear HLA-restricted, with HLA associations seemingly driven largely by CMV exposure. V-gene and J-gene trimming of TCR beta chains was associated with a missense DCLRE1C variant in a later genetic analysis, and the association was replicated in an independent cohort. Presence/absence analyses assumed roughly uniform sequencing depth across donors, an assumption that may not hold. In a later analysis, HLA-associated TCR beta chains were found to be more clonally expanded and to have lower generation probabilities than equally common non-associated chains. Some IMGT-functional V segments, including TRBV6-2 and TRBV6-3, could not be told apart with the 87-base-pair reads, so those segments were excluded. The classifier was reported to diagnose cytomegalovirus status with high specificity and sensitivity in both the original and validation cohorts. A total of fewer than 200 TCR beta chains were listed by the study as associated with cytomegalovirus. Strong co-occurrence of HLA alleles, especially DR and DQ, made assigning TCR associations to individual alleles difficult. Linkage disequilibrium might explain the correlated functional status among segregating V segments, but an unknown experimental factor could not be excluded. A further reported finding was that TCR beta sequences accurately predicted the HLA-A and HLA-B alleles for most subjects in the first cohort. An earlier analysis of around 600 of the donors showed that most TCR beta V segments appeared in productive rearrangements either about 90% or about 30% of the time, which broadly matched IMGT annotations. A cluster of highly shared sequence variants was judged likely to be a technical artifact of the sequencing pipeline. CMV serostatus was the only immune exposure information available for the cohort.

The sequence derives from a man between 18 and 29 years old in good health and CMV-seronegative. The rearrangement joined TRBV9 to TRBJ2-7; a tentative D match to TRBD2 spans 6 bases. The sequenced material came from PBMCs. The nucleotide sequence is TGTGCCAGCAGCTCCTCCGGGGGTGCGGGCGAGCAGTACTTC. Its translation reads: CASSSSGGAGEQYF.